In this sample, the clone carrying this T cell receptor (beta chain) turned up many times. Stated treatment: randomized to nivolumab then ipilimumab (arm A) or the reverse (arm B). The data originate from a study of sequential checkpoint blockade in melanoma. TCRdb's table, derived via immunoSEQ multiplex PCR, lists solely in-frame clones and lacks some. The repertoire consists of around 4,600 clones, with around 30% occurring once and the leading ten covering approximately 22%. Germline values: CDR1 SGHNT, CDR2 YENEEA. This CDR3 has 16 residues. Trimming cost V 1 base and J 0 bases, with 12 bases left between them.

This chain uses TRBV11-3 with TRBJ1-1; weak D call: TRBD1 (6 bases). The clonotype was recovered from a human donor with melanoma. The sample here was tumor tissue (inferred from file names), taken from a patient given nivolumab and ipilimumab in sequence. The CDR3 bases are TGTGCCAGCAGCTTAGGGGGGGGCAGCATGAACACTGAAGCTTTCTTT. Residues: CASSLGGGSMNTEAFF. Full variable domain (remainder filled in from reference TRBV11-3 and TRBJ1-1): EAGVVQSPRYKIIEKKQPVAFWCNPISGHNTLYWYLQNLGQGPELLIRYENEEAVDDSQLPKDRFSAERLKGVDSTLKIQPAELGDSAVYLCASSLGGGSMNTEAFFGQGTRLTVV.